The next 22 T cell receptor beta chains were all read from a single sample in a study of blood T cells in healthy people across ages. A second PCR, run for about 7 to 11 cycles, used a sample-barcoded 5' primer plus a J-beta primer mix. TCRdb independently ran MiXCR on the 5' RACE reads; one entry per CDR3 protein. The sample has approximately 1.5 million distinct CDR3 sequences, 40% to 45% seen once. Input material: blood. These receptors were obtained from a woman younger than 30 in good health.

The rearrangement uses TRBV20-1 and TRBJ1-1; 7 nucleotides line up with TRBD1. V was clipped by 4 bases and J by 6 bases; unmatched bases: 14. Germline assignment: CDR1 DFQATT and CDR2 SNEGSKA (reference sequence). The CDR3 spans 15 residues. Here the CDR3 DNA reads TGCAGTGCTATGGGACAGATCACCAACCAGGCTGAAGCTTTCTTT. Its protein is CSAMGQITNQAEAFF.

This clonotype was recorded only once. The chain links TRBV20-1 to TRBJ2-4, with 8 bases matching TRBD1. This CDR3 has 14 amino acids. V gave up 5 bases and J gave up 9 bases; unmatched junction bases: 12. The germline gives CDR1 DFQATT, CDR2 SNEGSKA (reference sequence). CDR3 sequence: CSASDRVGKSIQYF. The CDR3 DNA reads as TGCAGTGCTTCGGACAGGGTGGGCAAATCCATTCAGTACTTC.

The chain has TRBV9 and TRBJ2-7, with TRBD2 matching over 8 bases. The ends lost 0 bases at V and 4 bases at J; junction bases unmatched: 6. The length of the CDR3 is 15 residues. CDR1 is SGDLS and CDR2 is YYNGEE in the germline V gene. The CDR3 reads CASSVVGGGLYEQYF. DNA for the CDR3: TGTGCCAGCAGCGTAGTCGGGGGGGGCCTGTACGAGCAGTACTTC.

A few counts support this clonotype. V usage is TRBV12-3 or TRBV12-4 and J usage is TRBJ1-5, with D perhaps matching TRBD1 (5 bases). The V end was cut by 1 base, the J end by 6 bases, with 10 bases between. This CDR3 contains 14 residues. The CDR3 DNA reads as TGTGCCAGCAGTTTAGGGCAGGGCACTCAGCCCCAGCATTTT. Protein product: CASSLGQGTQPQHF.

This CDR3 reads CSVDDREGYGYTF. CDR3 nucleotides: TGCAGCGTTGATGACAGGGAAGGCTATGGCTACACCTTC. The chain recombines TRBV29-1 with TRBJ1-2, with 7 bases aligning to TRBD1. The CDR3 spans 13 residues. J was trimmed by 4 bases and V by 3 bases; bases with no gene match: 5. Germline CDR1 SQVTM, CDR2 ANQGSEA.

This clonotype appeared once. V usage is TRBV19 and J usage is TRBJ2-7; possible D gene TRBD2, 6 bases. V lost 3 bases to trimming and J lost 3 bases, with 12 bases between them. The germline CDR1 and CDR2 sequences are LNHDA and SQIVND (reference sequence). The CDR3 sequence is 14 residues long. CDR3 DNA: TGTGCCAGTAGTATGGGAGGAAAAGGCTACGAGCAGTACTTC. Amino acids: CASSMGGKGYEQYF.

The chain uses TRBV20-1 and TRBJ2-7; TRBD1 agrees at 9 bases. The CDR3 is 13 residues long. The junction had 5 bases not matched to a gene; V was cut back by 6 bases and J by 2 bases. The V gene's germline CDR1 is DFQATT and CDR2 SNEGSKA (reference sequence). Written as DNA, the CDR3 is TGCAGTGCGGGGACAGGGATTCCCTACGAGCAGTACTTC. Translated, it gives CSAGTGIPYEQYF.

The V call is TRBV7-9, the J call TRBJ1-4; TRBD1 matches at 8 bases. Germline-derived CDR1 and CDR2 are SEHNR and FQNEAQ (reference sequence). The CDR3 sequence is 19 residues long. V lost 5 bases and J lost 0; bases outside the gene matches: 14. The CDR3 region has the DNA TGTGCCAGCAGCCCCGTCGGGACAGGCGACTATGCAACTAATGAAAAACTGTTTTTT. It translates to CASSPVGTGDYATNEKLFF.

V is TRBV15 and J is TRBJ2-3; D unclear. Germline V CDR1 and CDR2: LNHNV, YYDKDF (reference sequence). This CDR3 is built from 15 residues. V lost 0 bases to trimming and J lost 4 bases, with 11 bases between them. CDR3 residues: CATSRDRVASDTQYF. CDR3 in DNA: TGTGCCACCAGCAGAGATCGGGTAGCCTCAGATACGCAGTATTTT.

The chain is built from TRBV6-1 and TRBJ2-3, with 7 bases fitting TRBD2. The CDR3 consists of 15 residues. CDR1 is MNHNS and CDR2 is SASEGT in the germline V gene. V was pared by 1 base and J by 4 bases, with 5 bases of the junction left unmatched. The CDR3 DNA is TGTGCCAGCAGTGAAGTCGGGGGGTTAGCAGATACGCAGTATTTT. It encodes CASSEVGGLADTQYF.

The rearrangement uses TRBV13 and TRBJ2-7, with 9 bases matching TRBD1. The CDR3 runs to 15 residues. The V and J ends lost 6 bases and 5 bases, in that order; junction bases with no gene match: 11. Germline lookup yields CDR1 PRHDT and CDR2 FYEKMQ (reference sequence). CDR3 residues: CASRGTGTGFNEQYF. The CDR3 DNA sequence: TGTGCCAGCAGAGGTACCGGGACAGGGTTTAACGAGCAGTACTTC.

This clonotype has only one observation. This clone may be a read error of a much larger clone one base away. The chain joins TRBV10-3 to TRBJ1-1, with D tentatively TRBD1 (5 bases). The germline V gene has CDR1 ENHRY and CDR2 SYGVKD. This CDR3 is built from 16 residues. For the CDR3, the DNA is TGTGCCACCAGTGATCCGACTTCAGGGACTGGGACTGAAGCTTTCTTT. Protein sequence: CATSDPTSGTGTEAFF.

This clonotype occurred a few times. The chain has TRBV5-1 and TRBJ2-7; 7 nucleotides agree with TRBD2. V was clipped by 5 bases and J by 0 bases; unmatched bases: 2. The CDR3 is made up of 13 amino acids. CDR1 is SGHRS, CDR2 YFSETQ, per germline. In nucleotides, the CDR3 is TGCGCCAGCAGTACTAGCGACTCCTACGAGCAGTACTTC. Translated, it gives CASSTSDSYEQYF.

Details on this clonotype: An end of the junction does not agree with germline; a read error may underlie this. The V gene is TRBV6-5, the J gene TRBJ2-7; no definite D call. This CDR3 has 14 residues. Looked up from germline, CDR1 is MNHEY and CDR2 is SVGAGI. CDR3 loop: CASSYEARAYEQYF. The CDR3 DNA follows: TGCGCCAGCAGTTACGAGGCCCGAGCCTACGAGCAGTACTTC.

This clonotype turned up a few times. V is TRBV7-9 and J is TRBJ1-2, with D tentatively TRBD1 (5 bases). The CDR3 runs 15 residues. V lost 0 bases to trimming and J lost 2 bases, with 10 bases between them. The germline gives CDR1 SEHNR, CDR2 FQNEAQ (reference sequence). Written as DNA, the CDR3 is TGTGCCAGCAGCTTAGCCCAGGGTATGAACTATGGCTACACCTTC. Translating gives CASSLAQGMNYGYTF.

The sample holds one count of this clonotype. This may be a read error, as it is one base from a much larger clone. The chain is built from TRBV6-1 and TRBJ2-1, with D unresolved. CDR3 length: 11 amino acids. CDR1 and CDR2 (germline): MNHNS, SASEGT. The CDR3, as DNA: TGTGCCAACAGTGGGAATAATGAGCAGTTCTTC. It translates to CANSGNNEQFF.

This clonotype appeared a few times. The CDR3 sequence is CASSLHQEKLFF. CDR3 sequence (DNA): TGTGCCAGCAGCCTTCACCAAGAAAAACTGTTTTTT. The gene calls are TRBV6-6 and TRBJ1-4; no reliable D call. The germline V gene encodes CDR1 MNHNY and CDR2 SVGAGI (reference sequence). V was cut by 6 bases and J by 8 bases, with 10 bases left in between. The CDR3 contains 12 residues.

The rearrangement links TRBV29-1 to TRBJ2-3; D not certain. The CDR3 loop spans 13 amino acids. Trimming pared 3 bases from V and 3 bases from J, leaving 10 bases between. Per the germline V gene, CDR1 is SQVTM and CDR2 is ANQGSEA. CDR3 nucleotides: TGCAGCGTTGATGGTGGTGGGACAGATACGCAGTATTTT. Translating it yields CSVDGGGTDTQYF.

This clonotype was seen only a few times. CDR3 nucleotide sequence: TGTGCCAGCAGCTTGGTGCAGGGGAAGAGCTATGGCTACACCTTC. Translated, it gives CASSLVQGKSYGYTF. This chain uses TRBV5-5 with TRBJ1-2; weak D call: TRBD1 (6 bases). Trimming stripped 0 bases from V and 4 bases from J, with 13 bases between. The V gene's germline CDR1 is SGHKS and CDR2 YYEKEE (reference sequence). The CDR3 runs to 15 residues.

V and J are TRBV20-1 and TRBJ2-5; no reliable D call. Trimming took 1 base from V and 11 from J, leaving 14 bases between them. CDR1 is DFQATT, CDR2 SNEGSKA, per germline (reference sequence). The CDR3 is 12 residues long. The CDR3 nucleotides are TGCAGTGCTAGAGTGAAAGAGTATGAGCAGTACTTC. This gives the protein CSARVKEYEQYF.

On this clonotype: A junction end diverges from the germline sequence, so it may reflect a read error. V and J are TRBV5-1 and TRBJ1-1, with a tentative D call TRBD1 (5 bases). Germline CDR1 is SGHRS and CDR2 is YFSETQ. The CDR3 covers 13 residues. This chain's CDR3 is CASGGGFANEAFF. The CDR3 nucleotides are TGTGCCAGCGGGGGGGGATTCGCTAATGAAGCTTTCTTT.

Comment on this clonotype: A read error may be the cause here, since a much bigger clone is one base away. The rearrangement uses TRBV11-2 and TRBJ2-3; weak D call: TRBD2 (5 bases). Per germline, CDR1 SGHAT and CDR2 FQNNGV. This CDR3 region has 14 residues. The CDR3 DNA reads TGTGTCAGCAGCTTAGGAGGCGGATCAGATACGCAGTATTTT. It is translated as CVSSLGGGSDTQYF. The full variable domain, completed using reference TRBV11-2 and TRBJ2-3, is EAGVAQSPRYKIIEKRQSVAFWCNPISGHATLYWYQQILGQGPKLLIQFQNNGVVDDSQLPKDRFSAERLKGVDSTLKIQPAKLEDSAVYLCVSSLGGGSDTQYFGPGTRLTVL.